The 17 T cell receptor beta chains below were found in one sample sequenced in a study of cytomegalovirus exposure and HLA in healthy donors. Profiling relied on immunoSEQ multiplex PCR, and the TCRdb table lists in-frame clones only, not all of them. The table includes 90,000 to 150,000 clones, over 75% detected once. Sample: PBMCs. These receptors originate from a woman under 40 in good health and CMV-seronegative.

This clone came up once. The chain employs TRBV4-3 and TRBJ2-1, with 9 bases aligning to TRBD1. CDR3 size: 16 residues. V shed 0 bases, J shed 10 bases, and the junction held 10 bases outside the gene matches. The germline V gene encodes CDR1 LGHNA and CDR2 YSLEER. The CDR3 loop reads CASSQDTGGVGGEQFF. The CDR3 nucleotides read TGCGCCAGCAGCCAAGATACAGGGGGCGTTGGGGGAGAGCAGTTCTTC.

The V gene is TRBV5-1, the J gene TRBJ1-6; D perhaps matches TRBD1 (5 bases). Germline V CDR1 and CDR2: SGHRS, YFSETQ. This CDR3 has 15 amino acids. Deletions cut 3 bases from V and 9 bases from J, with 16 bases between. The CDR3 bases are TGCGCCAGCAGCTCGTCGGGGCAGGGAGGTTCACCCCTCCACTTT. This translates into CASSSSGQGGSPLHF.

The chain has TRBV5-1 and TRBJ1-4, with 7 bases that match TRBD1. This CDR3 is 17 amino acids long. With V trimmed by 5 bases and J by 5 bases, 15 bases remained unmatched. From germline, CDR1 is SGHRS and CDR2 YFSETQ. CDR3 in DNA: TGCGCCAGCAGGGGCGACAGGGTCAAGGGGGAGAATGAAAAACTGTTTTTT. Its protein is CASRGDRVKGENEKLFF.

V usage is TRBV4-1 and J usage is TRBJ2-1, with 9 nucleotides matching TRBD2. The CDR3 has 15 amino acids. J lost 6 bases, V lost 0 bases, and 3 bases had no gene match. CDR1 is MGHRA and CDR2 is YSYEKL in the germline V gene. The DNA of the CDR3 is TGCGCCAGCAGCCAAGATGTGGGACTAGCCAATGAGCAGTTCTTC. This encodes CASSQDVGLANEQFF.

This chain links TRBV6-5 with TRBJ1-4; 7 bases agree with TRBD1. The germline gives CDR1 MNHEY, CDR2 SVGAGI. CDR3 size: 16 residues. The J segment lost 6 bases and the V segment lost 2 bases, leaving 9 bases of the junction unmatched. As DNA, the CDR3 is TGTGCCAGCAGTTACCCCGGGAGAAGGGGGCATGAAAAACTGTTTTTT. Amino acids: CASSYPGRRGHEKLFF.

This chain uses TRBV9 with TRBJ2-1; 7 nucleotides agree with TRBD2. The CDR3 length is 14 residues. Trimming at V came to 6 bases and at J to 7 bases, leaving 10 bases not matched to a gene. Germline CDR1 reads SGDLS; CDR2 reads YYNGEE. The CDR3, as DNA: TGTGCCAGCAACCCCCCGGGGGGTGGGAATGAGCAGTTCTTC. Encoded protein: CASNPPGGGNEQFF.

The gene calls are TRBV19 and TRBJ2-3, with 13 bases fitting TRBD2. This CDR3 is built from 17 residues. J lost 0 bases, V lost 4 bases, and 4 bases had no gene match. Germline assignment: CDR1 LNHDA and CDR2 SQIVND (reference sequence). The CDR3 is CASSKGLAGSSTDTQYF. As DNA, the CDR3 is TGTGCCAGTAGTAAGGGACTAGCGGGGTCTAGCACAGATACGCAGTATTTT. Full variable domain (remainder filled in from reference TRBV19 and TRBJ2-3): DGGITQSPKYLFRKEGQNVTLSCEQNLNHDAMYWYRQDPGQGLRLIYYSQIVNDFQKGDIAEGYSVSREKKESFPLTVTSAQKNPTAFYLCASSKGLAGSSTDTQYFGPGTRLTVL.

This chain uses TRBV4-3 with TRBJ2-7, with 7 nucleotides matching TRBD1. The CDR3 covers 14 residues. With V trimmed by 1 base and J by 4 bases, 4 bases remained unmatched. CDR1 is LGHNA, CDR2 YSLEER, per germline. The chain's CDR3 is CASSQAGRGYEQYF. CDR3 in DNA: TGCGCCAGCAGCCAAGCCGGCAGGGGGTACGAGCAGTACTTC.

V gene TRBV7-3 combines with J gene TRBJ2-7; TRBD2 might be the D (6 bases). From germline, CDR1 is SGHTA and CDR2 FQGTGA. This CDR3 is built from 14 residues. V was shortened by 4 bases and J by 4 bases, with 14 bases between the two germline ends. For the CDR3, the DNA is TGTGCCAGCAGCTCCAGACTAGTATGGTACGAGCAGTACTTC. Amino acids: CASSSRLVWYEQYF.

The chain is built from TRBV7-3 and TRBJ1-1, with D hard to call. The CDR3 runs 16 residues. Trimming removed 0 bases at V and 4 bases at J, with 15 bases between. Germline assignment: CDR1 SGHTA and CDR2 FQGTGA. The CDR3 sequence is CASSLTFISGGTEAFF. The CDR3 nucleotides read TGTGCCAGCAGCTTAACCTTTATCTCCGGAGGCACTGAAGCTTTCTTT.

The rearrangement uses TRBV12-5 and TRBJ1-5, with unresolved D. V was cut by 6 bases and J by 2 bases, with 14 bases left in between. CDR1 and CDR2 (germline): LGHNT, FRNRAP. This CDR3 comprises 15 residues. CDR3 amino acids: CASGVGGGGNQPQHF. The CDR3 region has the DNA TGTGCTAGTGGAGTTGGAGGCGGCGGCAATCAGCCCCAGCATTTT.

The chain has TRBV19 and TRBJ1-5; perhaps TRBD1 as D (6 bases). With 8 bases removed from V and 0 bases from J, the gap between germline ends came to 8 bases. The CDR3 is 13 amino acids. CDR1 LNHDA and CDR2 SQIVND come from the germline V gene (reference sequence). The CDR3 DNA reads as TGTGCCAGTCGGGACAATAGCAATCAGCCCCAGCATTTT. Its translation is CASRDNSNQPQHF.

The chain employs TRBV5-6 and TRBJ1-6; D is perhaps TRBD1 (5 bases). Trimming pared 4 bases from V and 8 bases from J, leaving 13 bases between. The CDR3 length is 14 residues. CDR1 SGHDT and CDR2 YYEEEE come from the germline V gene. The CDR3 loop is CASSPGWSDSPLHF. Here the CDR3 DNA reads TGTGCCAGCAGCCCAGGGTGGTCGGATTCACCCCTCCACTTT.

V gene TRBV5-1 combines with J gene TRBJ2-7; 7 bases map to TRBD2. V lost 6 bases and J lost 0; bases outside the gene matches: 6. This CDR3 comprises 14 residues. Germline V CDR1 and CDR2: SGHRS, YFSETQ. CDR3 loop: CASTLGGSSYEQYF. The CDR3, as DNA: TGCGCCAGCACTTTGGGGGGGAGCTCCTACGAGCAGTACTTC. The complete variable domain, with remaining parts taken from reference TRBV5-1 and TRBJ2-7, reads KAGVTQTPRYLIKTRGQQVTLSCSPISGHRSVSWYQQTPGQGLQFLFEYFSETQRNKGNFPGRFSGRQFSNSRSEMNVSTLELGDSALYLCASTLGGSSYEQYFGPGTRLTVT.

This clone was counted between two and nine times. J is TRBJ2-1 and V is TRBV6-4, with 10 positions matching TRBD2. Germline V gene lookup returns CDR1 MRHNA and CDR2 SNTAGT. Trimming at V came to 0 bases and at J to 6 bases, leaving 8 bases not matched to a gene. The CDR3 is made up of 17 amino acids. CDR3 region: CASSDSNLAGEGNEQFF. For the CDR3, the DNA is TGTGCCAGCAGTGACTCGAACCTAGCGGGGGAGGGCAATGAGCAGTTCTTC.

In nucleotides, the CDR3 is TGTGCCAGCAGCTTACAGGGGTCCACTGAAGCTTTCTTT. This codes for CASSLQGSTEAFF. V usage is TRBV7-2 and J usage is TRBJ1-1; maybe TRBD1 (6 bases). V was cut by 2 bases and J by 4 bases, with 8 bases left in between. CDR3 length: 13 residues. Looked up from germline, CDR1 is SGHTA and CDR2 is FQGNSA.

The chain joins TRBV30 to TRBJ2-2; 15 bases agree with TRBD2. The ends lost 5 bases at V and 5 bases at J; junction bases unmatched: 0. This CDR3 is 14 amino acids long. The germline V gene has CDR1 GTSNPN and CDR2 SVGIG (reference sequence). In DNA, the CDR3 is TGTGCCTGGGGACTAGCGGGGGGGACCGGGGAGCTGTTTTTT. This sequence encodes CAWGLAGGTGELFF.